This T cell receptor (beta chain) was captured in a study of blood T cell repertoires in COVID-19. Study-wide context: Material from acute and convalescent COVID-19 was sourced from the United States, Italy and Spain. In each case, the material was cDNA or gDNA derived from T cells, B-cell-depleted T cells, or PBMCs.

Cohort allocation depended upon clinical history that participants reported. Recovered status in Cohort 3 required two negative PCRs, clearance, or symptom resolution. Germline values: CDR1 SQVTM, CDR2 ANQGSEA. This CDR3 is built from 14 residues. Trimming took off 4 bases at V and 0 bases at J, with 12 bases between the two ends. This table comes from immunoSEQ multiplex PCR, and its TCRdb copy is limited to in-frame clones, with some not included. The sample shows about 130,000 clones, about 88% of them seen only once. The V call is TRBV29-1, the J call TRBJ1-2; D not resolved. The source is a woman aged 45-65 years who had recovered from COVID-19. What was sequenced was PBMCs or T cells enriched from blood (not recorded which). For the CDR3, the DNA is TGCAGCGTTGGTGTGTATTTAGCTAACTATGGCTACACCTTC. Amino acid sequence: CSVGVYLANYGYTF.